This is a list of T cell receptor beta chains from one sample in a study of response to subunit inactivated influenza vaccine. TCRdb reprocessed the RT-PCR reads via MiXCR and lists one record per CDR3 protein. Here the sample spans a few hundred thousand distinct CDR3 sequences, under 8.5% being singletons. The input for sequencing was PBMCs from blood, taken less than 30 months after vaccination. These receptors came from a man between 45 and 75 years old who received an inactivated influenza vaccine. The CDR3 runs from the conserved cysteine through the conserved F or W. D genes are given only for firm matches. Size is omitted from some rows. Given values are once, few, many or a class for expanded clones.

>TRBV20-1|few|TRBD2|TRBJ2-2
CSAKRLAGGNFGGELFF
TGCAGTGCTAAACGTCTAGCGGGAGGGAATTTCGGCGGGGAGCTGTTTTTT
>TRBV6-1|many|.|TRBJ2-4
CASSGMRDIQYF
TGTGCCAGCAGCGGAATGAGGGACATTCAGTACTTC
>TRBV12-3/TRBV12-4|few|TRBD1|TRBJ2-1
CASRAGQGSYNEQFF
TGTGCCAGCAGGGCAGGACAGGGCTCCTACAATGAGCAGTTCTTC
>TRBV6-1|many|.|TRBJ1-3
CASGGYSGNTIYF
TGTGCCAGCGGGGGTTACTCTGGAAACACCATATATTTT
>TRBV21-1|few|.|TRBJ1-2
CASRKRDRAFDVYTF
TGTGCCAGCAGAAAAAGAGACAGGGCCTTCGACGTCTACACCTTC
>TRBV5-4|.|.|TRBJ2-1
CASSLAGGQYNEQFF
TGTGCCAGCAGCTTGGCCGGCGGACAATACAATGAGCAGTTCTTC
>TRBV5-1|.|TRBD1|TRBJ2-5
CARSSGDRGSDTQYF
TGCGCCAGGAGCTCGGGGGACAGGGGAAGTGATACCCAGTACTTC
>TRBV11-2|many|.|TRBJ2-3
CASSQDSYTDTQYF
TGTGCCAGCAGCCAGGACTCCTACACAGATACGCAGTATTTT
>TRBV11-2|.|TRBD1|TRBJ2-3
CASSRDRGRVDTQYF
TGTGCCAGCAGCCGGGACAGGGGGCGCGTAGATACGCAGTATTTT
>TRBV5-6|.|TRBD1|TRBJ2-1
CARSSGTGDDEQFF
TGTGCCAGGAGCTCCGGGACAGGGGACGATGAGCAGTTCTTC
>TRBV11-2|.|.|TRBJ2-7
CASSLASVSSYEQYF
TGTGCCAGCAGCTTAGCGTCAGTGAGCTCCTACGAGCAGTACTTC
>TRBV20-1|few|.|TRBJ2-3
CSARATSTDTQYF
TGCAGTGCTAGAGCCACTAGCACAGATACGCAGTATTTT
>TRBV12-3/TRBV12-4|many|.|TRBJ2-7
CASSLGSGPKYF
TGTGCCAGCAGTTTAGGGTCCGGGCCGAAGTACTTC
>TRBV5-1|.|.|TRBJ2-5
CASSLAPSGQTETQYF
TGCGCCAGCAGCTTGGCCCCCAGCGGGCAAACAGAGACCCAGTACTTC
>TRBV20-1|many|.|TRBJ1-1
CSAPLSGETEAFF
TGCAGTGCCCCCTTGTCAGGGGAAACTGAAGCTTTCTTT
>TRBV7-2|.|.|TRBJ2-7
CASSLKAQQYF
TGTGCCAGCAGCTTAAAAGCCCAGCAGTACTTC
>TRBV10-3|few|.|TRBJ2-2
CAISEIGRTGELFF
TGTGCCATCAGTGAAATAGGGAGGACCGGGGAGCTGTTTTTT
>TRBV25-1|many|TRBD2|TRBJ2-5
CASSEFGGQETQYF
TGTGCCAGCAGTGAATTCGGGGGGCAAGAGACCCAGTACTTC
>TRBV4-3|few|TRBD2|TRBJ2-5
CASSQDPGLAGVEETQYF
TGCGCCAGCAGCCAAGACCCCGGACTAGCGGGGGTTGAAGAGACCCAGTACTTC
>TRBV3-1|few|.|TRBJ1-3
CASSQVQGPAGNTIYF
TGTGCCAGCAGCCAAGTTCAGGGTCCGGCCGGAAACACCATATATTTT
>TRBV4-1|many|.|TRBJ2-5
CASSQNRQVRQETQYF
TGCGCCAGCAGCCAAAATAGACAGGTCCGCCAAGAGACCCAGTACTTC
>TRBV10-2|.|TRBD1|TRBJ1-1
CASSEVRGSTEAFF
TGCGCCAGCAGTGAGGTCAGGGGGTCTACTGAAGCTTTCTTT
>TRBV18|.|.|TRBJ2-5
CASSPPSVQETQYF
TGTGCCAGCTCACCTCCTTCTGTGCAAGAGACCCAGTACTTC
>TRBV20-1|.|.|TRBJ1-3
CSARSPGGNTIYF
TGCAGTGCTAGGAGCCCCGGGGGAAACACCATATATTTT
>TRBV12-3/TRBV12-4|few|.|TRBJ1-4
CASSFGGGPEKLFF
TGTGCCAGCAGTTTCGGGGGGGGTCCTGAAAAACTGTTTTTT
>TRBV4-3|few|.|TRBJ2-7
CASSQALTDEQYF
TGCGCCAGCAGCCAAGCCCTAACGGACGAGCAGTACTTC
>TRBV6-2/TRBV6-3|few|TRBD1|TRBJ2-1
CASRRQGSSYNEQFF
TGTGCCAGCAGGAGACAGGGCAGCTCCTACAATGAGCAGTTCTTC
>TRBV14|.|.|TRBJ2-5
CASSQVLGPETQYF
TGTGCCAGCAGTCAAGTTTTGGGTCCAGAGACCCAGTACTTC
>TRBV7-9|many|.|TRBJ2-2
CASSPRDFNTGELFF
TGTGCCAGCAGCCCGAGGGACTTCAACACCGGGGAGCTGTTTTTT
>TRBV12-3/TRBV12-4|.|TRBD1|TRBJ2-7
CASRGDRGSYEQYF
TGTGCCAGCAGGGGGGACAGGGGATCTTACGAGCAGTACTTC
>TRBV3-1|many|.|TRBJ2-7
CASSQTATYEQYF
TGTGCCAGCAGCCAAACAGCTACCTACGAGCAGTACTTC
>TRBV29-1|many|TRBD2|TRBJ2-2
CSAERDSNTGELFF
TGCAGCGCAGAGCGGGACTCGAACACCGGGGAGCTGTTTTTT
>TRBV11-2|.|.|TRBJ2-3
CASSRSLDTQYF
TGTGCCAGCAGCCGAAGTCTCGATACGCAGTATTTT
>TRBV5-1|many|TRBD2|TRBJ2-3
CASSSGGITDTQYF
TGCGCCAGCAGCTCCGGGGGGATCACAGATACGCAGTATTTT
>TRBV2|many|.|TRBJ2-1
CASSETSSGYNEQFF
TGTGCCAGCAGTGAAACGAGCTCGGGTTACAATGAGCAGTTCTTC
>TRBV20-1|.|TRBD2|TRBJ2-1
CSASRGSGEQFF
TGCAGTGCTTCCCGCGGGAGTGGTGAGCAGTTCTTC
>TRBV2|few|TRBD2|TRBJ2-1
CASRATSGDYNEQFF
TGTGCCAGCAGAGCGACTAGCGGAGATTACAATGAGCAGTTCTTC
>TRBV5-1|many|.|TRBJ1-1
CASSLAATRGTEAFF
TGCGCCAGCAGCTTGGCTGCGACTCGGGGCACTGAAGCTTTCTTT
>TRBV11-1|.|TRBD2|TRBJ2-1
CASSLLTSGSAQYNEQFF
TGTGCCAGCAGCCTCTTAACTAGCGGGAGTGCCCAGTACAATGAGCAGTTCTTC
>TRBV5-1|many|TRBD2|TRBJ2-7
CASSPGTSGPYEQYF
TGCGCCAGCAGCCCCGGGACTAGCGGTCCCTACGAGCAGTACTTC
>TRBV5-1|.|TRBD1|TRBJ1-4
CASSPGPDRAEEKLFF
TGCGCCAGCAGCCCTGGCCCGGACAGGGCTGAAGAAAAACTGTTTTTT
>TRBV5-1|few|TRBD1|TRBJ1-2
CASSSTGAAYGYTF
TGCGCCAGCAGCTCCACAGGGGCCGCCTATGGCTACACCTTC
>TRBV9|many|TRBD2|TRBJ2-1
CASSVDPGLAGEQFF
TGTGCCAGCAGCGTAGACCCGGGACTAGCGGGGGAGCAGTTCTTC
>TRBV7-9|few|.|TRBJ2-1
CASIPIRGNEQFF
TGTGCCAGCATACCCATTCGGGGCAATGAGCAGTTCTTC
>TRBV27|many|TRBD1|TRBJ2-7
CASSPNRGWTQEQYF
TGTGCCAGCAGTCCCAACAGGGGATGGACACAGGAGCAGTACTTC
>TRBV20-1|few|TRBD2|TRBJ2-7
CSAPPGLAGGPPDEQYF
TGCAGTGCCCCCCCCGGACTAGCGGGAGGGCCCCCAGACGAGCAGTACTTC
>TRBV4-1|few|.|TRBJ1-1
CASSRWVGNTEAFF
TGCGCCAGCAGCCGATGGGTGGGAAACACTGAAGCTTTCTTT
>TRBV10-1|few|.|TRBJ2-1
CASRDGGIHNEQFF
TGCGCCAGCAGGGACGGCGGGATCCACAATGAGCAGTTCTTC
>TRBV24-1|many|.|TRBJ2-5
CATSQQETQYF
TGTGCCACCAGTCAGCAAGAGACCCAGTACTTC
>TRBV29-1|many|TRBD2|TRBJ2-1
CKAGDSYNEQFF
TGCAAGGCGGGGGACTCCTACAATGAGCAGTTCTTC